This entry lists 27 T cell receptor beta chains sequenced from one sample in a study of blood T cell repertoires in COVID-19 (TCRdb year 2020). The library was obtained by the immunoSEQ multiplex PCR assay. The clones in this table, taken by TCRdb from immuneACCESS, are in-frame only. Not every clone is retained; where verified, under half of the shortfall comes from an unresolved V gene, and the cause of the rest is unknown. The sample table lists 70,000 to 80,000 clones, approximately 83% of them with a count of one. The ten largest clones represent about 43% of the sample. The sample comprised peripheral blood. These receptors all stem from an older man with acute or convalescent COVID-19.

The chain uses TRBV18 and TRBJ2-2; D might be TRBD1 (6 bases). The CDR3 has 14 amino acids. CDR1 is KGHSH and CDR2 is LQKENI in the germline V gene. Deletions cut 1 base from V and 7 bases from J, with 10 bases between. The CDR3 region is CASSPLQGDGELFF. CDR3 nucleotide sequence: TGTGCCAGCTCACCACTACAGGGCGACGGGGAGCTGTTTTTT.

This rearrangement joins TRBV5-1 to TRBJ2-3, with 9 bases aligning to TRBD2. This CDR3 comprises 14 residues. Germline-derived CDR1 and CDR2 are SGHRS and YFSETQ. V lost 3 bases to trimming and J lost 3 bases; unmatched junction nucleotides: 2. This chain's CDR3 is CASSWGLATDTQYF. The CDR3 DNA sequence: TGCGCCAGCAGCTGGGGACTAGCTACAGATACGCAGTATTTT.

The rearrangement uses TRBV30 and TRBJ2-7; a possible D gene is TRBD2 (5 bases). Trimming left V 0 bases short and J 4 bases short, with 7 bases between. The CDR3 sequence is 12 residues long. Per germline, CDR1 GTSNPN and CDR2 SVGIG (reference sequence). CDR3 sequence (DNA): TGTGCCTGGAGTGTACCGGGGTACGAGCAGTACTTC. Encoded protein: CAWSVPGYEQYF.

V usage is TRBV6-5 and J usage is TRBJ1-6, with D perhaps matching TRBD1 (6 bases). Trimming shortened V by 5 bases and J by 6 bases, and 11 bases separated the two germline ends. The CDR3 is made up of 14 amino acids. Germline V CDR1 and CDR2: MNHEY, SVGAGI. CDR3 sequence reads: CASSPGRGNSPLHF. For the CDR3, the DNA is TGTGCCAGCAGTCCAGGCAGGGGTAATTCACCCCTCCACTTT.

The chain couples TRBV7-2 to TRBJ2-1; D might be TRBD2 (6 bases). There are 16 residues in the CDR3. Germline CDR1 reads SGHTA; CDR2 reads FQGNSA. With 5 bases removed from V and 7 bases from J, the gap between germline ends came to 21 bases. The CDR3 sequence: CASSLLGAGPANEQFF. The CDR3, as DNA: TGTGCCAGCAGCCTCCTCGGGGCGGGGCCCGCAAATGAGCAGTTCTTC.

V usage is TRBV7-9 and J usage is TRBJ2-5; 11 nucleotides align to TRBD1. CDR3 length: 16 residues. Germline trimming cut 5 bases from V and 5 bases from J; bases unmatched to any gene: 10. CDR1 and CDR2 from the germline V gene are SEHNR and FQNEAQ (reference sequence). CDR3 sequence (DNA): TGTGCCAGCAGCCACCGGACAGGGGGCGAATGGGAGACCCAGTACTTC. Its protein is CASSHRTGGEWETQYF.

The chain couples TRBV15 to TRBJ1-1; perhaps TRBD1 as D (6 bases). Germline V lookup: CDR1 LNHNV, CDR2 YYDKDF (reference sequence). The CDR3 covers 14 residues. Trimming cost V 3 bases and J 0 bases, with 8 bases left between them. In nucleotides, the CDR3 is TGTGCCACCAGCAGGGACAGATTGAACACTGAAGCTTTCTTT. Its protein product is CATSRDRLNTEAFF.

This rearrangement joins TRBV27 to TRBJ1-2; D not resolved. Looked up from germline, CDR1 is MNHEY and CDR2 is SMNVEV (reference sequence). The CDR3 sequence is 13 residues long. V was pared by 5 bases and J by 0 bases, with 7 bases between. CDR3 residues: CASSRGPNYGYTF. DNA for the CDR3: TGTGCCAGCAGTCGAGGTCCTAACTATGGCTACACCTTC.

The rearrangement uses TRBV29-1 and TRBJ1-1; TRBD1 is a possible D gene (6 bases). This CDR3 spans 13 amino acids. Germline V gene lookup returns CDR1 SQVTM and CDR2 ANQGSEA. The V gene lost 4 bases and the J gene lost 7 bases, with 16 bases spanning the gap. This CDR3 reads CSVVWQGKGEAFF. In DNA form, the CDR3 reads TGCAGCGTTGTGTGGCAGGGGAAGGGTGAAGCTTTCTTT.

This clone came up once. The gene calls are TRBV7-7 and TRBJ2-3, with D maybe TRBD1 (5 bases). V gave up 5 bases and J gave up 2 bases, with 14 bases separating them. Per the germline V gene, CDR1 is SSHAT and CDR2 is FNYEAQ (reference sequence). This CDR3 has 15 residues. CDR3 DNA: TGTGCCAGCAGCCCAGGGTCCTCTTTCACAGATACGCAGTATTTT. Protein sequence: CASSPGSSFTDTQYF.

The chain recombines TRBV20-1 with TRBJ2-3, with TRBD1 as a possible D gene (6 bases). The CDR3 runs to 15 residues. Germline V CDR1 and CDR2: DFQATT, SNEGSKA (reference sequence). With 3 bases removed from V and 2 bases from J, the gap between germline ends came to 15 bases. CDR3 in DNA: TGCAGTGCTAGTAACAGGGCCGCCCCCACAGATACGCAGTATTTT. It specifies CSASNRAAPTDTQYF.

Written as DNA, the CDR3 is TGTGCCAGCAGTTTGGACAGAGCCTACGAGCAGTACTTC. Amino acid sequence: CASSLDRAYEQYF. The chain uses TRBV12-3 or TRBV12-4 and TRBJ2-7; the D gene is possibly TRBD1 (6 bases). Between the trimmed V and J ends, which lost 3 bases and 2 bases, there was a span of 8 bases. The CDR3 totals 13 residues.

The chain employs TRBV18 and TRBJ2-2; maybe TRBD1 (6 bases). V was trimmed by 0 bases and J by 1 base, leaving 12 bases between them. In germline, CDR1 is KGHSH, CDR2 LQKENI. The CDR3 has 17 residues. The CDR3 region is CASSPPKTGQNTGELFF. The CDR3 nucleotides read TGTGCCAGCTCACCACCTAAGACAGGACAGAACACCGGGGAGCTGTTTTTT.

CDR3 loop: CASSLLSGGANYGYTF. CDR3 coding DNA: TGTGCCAGCAGTTTATTATCAGGGGGCGCAAACTATGGCTACACCTTC. The rearrangement uses TRBV28 and TRBJ1-2, with 8 nucleotides matching TRBD1. In germline, CDR1 is MDHEN, CDR2 SYDVKM. The CDR3 extends over 16 amino acids. After removal of 1 base from V and 2 bases from J, the junction contained 6 bases not matched to a gene.

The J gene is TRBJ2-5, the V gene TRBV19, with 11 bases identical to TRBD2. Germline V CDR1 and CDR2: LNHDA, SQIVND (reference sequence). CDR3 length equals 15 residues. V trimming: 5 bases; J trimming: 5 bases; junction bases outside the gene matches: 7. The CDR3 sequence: CASSLGTSGYETQYF. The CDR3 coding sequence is TGTGCCAGTAGTCTTGGGACTAGCGGATATGAGACCCAGTACTTC.

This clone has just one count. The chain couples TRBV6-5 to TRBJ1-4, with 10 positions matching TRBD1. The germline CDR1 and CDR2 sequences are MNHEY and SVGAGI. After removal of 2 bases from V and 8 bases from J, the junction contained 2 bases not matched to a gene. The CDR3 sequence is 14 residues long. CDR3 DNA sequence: TGTGCCAGCAGTTACGGGGACAGGGGCGAAAAACTGTTTTTT. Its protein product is CASSYGDRGEKLFF.

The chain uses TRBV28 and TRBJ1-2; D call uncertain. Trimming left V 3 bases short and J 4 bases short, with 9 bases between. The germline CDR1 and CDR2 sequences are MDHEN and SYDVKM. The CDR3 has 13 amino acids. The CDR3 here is CASSLGVGYGYTF. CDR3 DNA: TGTGCCAGCAGTTTGGGAGTTGGCTATGGCTACACCTTC.

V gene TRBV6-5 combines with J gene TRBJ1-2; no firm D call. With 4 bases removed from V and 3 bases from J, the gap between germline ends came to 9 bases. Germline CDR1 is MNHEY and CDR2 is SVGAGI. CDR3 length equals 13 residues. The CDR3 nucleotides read TGTGCCAGCAGTTCTTCCGGGGACTATGGCTACACCTTC. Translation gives CASSSSGDYGYTF.

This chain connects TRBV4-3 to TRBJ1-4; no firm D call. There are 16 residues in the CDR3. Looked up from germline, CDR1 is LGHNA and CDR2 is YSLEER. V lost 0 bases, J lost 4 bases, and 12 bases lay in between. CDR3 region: CASSQDRGFNNEKLFF. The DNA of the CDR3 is TGCGCCAGCAGCCAAGATCGGGGATTTAATAATGAAAAACTGTTTTTT.

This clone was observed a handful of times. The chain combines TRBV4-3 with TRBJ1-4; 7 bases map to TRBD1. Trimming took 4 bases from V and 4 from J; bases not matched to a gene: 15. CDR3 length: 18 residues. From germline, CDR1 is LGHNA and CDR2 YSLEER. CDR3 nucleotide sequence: TGCGCCAGCAGCCGACAGCCAGGGGGTTATTCTAGTAATGAAAAACTGTTTTTT. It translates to CASSRQPGGYSSNEKLFF.

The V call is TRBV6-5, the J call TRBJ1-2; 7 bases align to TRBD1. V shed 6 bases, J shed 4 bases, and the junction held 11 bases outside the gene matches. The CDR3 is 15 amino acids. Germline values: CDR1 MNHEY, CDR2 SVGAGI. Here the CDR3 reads CASSLPGQPSYGYTF. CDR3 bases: TGTGCCAGCAGCTTACCGGGACAGCCATCCTATGGCTACACCTTC.

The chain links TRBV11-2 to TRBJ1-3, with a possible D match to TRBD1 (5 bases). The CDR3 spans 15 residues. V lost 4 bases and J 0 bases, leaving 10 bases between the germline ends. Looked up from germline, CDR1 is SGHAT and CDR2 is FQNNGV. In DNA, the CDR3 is TGTGCCAGCAGCTATGGACACTTCTCTGGAAACACCATATATTTT. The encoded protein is CASSYGHFSGNTIYF.

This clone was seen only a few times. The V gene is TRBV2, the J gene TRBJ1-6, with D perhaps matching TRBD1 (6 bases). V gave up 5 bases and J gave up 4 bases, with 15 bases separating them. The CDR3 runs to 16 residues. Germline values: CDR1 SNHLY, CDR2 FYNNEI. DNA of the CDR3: TGTGCCAGCAGTTTTACTGGACAGTTATATAATTCACCCCTCCACTTT. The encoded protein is CASSFTGQLYNSPLHF.

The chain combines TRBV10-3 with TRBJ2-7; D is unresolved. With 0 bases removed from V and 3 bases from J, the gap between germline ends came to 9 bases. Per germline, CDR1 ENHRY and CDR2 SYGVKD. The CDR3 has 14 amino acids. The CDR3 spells CAISESRGLYEQYF. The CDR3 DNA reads TGTGCCATCAGTGAGTCGAGAGGTCTCTACGAGCAGTACTTC.

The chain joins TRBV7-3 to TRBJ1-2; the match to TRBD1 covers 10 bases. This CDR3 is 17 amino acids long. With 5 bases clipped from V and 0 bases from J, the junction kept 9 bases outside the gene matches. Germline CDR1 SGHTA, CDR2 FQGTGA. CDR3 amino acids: CASSRQGGTGANYGYTF. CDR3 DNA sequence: TGTGCCAGCAGCCGCCAAGGGGGGACAGGGGCTAACTATGGCTACACCTTC.

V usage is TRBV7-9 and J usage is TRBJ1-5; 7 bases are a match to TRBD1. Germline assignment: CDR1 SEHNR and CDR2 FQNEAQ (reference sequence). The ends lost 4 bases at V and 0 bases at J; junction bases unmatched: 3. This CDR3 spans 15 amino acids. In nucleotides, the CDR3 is TGTGCCAGCAGCTCGGGACAGTTTAGCAATCAGCCCCAGCATTTT. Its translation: CASSSGQFSNQPQHF.

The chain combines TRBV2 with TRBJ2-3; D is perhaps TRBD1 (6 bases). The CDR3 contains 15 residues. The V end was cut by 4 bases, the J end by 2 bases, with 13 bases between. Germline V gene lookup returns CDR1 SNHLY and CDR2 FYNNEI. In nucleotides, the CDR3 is TGTGCCAGCAGTGCGAGGGGGACCCCCACAGATACGCAGTATTTT. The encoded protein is CASSARGTPTDTQYF. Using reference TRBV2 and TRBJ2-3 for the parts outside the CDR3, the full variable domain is EPEVTQTPSHQVTQMGQEVILRCVPISNHLYFYWYRQILGQKVEFLVSFYNNEISEKSEIFDDQFSVERPDGSNFTLKIRSTKLEDSAMYFCASSARGTPTDTQYFGPGTRLTVL.